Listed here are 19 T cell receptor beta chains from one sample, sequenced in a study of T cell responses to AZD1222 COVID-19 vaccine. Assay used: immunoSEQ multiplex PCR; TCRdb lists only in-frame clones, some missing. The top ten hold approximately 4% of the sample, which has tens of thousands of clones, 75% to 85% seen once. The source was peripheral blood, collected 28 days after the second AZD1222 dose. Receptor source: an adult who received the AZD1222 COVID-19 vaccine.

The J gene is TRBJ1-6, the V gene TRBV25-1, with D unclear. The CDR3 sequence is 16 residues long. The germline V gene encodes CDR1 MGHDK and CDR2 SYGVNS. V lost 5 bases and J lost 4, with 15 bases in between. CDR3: CASSKGRYFYNSPLHF. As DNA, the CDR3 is TGTGCCAGCAGTAAAGGACGGTACTTTTATAATTCACCCCTCCACTTT. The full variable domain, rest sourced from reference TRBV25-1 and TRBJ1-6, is EADIYQTPRYLVIGTGKKITLECSQTMGHDKMYWYQQDPGMELHLIHYSYGVNSTEKGDLSSESTVSRIRTEHFPLTLESARPSHTSQYLCASSKGRYFYNSPLHFGNGTRLTVT.

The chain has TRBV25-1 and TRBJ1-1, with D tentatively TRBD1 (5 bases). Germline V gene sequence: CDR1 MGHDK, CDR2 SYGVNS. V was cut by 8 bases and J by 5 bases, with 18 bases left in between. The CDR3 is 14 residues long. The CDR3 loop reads CASVAQGVRTEAFF. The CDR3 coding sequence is TGTGCCAGCGTCGCGCAGGGTGTGAGAACTGAAGCTTTCTTT.

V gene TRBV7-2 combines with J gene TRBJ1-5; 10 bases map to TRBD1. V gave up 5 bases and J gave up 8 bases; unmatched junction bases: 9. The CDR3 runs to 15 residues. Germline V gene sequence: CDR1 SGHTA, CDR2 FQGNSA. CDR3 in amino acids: CASSRDRGFEEPQHF. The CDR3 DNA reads TGTGCCAGCAGCCGGGACAGGGGATTCGAGGAGCCCCAGCATTTT.

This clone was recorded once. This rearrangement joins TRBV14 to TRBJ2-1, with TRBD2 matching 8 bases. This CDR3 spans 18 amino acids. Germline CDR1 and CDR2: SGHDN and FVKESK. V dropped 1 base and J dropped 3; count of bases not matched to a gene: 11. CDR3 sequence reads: CASSQVEGRGGHYNEQFF. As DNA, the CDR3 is TGTGCCAGCAGCCAAGTAGAGGGTCGGGGGGGACACTACAATGAGCAGTTCTTC.

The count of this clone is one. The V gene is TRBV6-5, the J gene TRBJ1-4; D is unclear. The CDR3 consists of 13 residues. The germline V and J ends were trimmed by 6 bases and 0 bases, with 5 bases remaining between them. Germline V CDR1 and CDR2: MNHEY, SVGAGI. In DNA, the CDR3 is TGTGCCAGCAGGGCAGCAACTAATGAAAAACTGTTTTTT. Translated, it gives CASRAATNEKLFF.

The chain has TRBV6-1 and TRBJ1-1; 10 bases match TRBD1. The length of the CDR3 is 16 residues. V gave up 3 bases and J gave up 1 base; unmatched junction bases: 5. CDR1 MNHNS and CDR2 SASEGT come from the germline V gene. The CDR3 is CASSDEGQGPNTEAFF. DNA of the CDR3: TGTGCCAGCAGTGACGAGGGACAGGGGCCGAACACTGAAGCTTTCTTT.

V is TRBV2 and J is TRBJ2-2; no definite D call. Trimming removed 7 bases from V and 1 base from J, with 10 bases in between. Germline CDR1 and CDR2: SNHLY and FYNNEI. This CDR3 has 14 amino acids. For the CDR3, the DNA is TGTGCCAGCATAGGGTTGGGGAACACCGGGGAGCTGTTTTTT. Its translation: CASIGLGNTGELFF.

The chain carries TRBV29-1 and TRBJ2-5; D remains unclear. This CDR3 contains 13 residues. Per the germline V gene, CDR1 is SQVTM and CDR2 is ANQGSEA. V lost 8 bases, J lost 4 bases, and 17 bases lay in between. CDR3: CSTKTAPGETQYF. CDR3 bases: TGCAGCACGAAAACGGCTCCGGGAGAGACCCAGTACTTC. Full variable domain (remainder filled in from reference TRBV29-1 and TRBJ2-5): SAVISQKPSRDICQRGTSLTIQCQVDSQVTMMFWYRQQPGQSLTLIATANQGSEATYESGFVIDKFPISRPNLTFSTLTVSNMSPEDSSIYLCSTKTAPGETQYFGPGTRLLVL.

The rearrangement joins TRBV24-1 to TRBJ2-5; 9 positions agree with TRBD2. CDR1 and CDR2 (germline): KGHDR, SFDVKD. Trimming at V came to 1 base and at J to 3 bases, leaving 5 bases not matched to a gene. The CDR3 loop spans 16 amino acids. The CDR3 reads CATSDFRGLAKETQYF. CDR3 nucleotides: TGTGCCACCAGTGATTTTCGCGGACTAGCGAAAGAGACCCAGTACTTC.

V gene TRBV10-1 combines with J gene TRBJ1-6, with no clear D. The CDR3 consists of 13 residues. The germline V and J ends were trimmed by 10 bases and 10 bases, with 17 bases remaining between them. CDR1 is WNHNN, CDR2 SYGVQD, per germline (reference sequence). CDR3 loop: CATTGSLNSPLHF. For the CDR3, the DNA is TGCGCCACCACGGGGAGCCTCAACTCACCCCTCCACTTT.

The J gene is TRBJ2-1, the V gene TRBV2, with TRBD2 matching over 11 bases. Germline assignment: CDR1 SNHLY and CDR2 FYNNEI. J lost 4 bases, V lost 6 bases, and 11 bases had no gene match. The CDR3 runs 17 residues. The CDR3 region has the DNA TGTGCCAGCAGCACCTCTCTACTAGCGGGGGTGTACAATGAGCAGTTCTTC. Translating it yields CASSTSLLAGVYNEQFF.

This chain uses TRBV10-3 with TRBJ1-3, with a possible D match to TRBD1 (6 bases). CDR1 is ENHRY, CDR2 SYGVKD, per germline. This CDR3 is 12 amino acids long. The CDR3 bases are TGTGCAAACAAGGGGGTTGGAAACACCATATATTTT. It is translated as CANKGVGNTIYF.

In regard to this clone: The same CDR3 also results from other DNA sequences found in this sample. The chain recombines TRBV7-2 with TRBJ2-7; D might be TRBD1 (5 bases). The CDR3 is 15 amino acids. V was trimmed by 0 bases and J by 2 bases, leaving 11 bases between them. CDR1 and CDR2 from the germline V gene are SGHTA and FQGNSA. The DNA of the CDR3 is TGTGCCAGCAGCTTAGCGTCAGGGCCTGCCTACGAGCAGTACTTC. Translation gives CASSLASGPAYEQYF. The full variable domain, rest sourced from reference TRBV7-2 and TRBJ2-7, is GAGVSQSPSNKVTEKGKDVELRCDPISGHTALYWYRQSLGQGLEFLIYFQGNSAPDKSGLPSDRFSAERTGGSVSTLTIQRTQQEDSAVYLCASSLASGPAYEQYFGPGTRLTVT.

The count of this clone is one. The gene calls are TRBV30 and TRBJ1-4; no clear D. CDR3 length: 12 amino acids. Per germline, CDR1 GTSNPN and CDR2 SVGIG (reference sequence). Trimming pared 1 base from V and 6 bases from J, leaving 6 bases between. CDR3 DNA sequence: TGTGCCTGGAGTGCCTCCTATGAAAAACTGTTTTTT. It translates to CAWSASYEKLFF.

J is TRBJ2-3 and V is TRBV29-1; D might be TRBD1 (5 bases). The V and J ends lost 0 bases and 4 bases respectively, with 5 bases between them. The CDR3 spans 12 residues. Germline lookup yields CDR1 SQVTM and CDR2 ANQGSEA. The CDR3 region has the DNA TGCAGCGTTGAAGAGGGGCCAGATACGCAGTATTTT. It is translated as CSVEEGPDTQYF.

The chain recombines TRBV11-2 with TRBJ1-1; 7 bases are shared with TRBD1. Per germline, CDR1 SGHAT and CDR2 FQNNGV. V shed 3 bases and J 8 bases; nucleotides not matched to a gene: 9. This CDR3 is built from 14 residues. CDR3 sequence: CASSFRSGQMEAFF. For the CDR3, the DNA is TGTGCCAGCAGCTTTCGGTCGGGACAGATGGAAGCTTTCTTT.

CDR3 nucleotide sequence: TGTGCCAGCAGCCAACAGACCACCACAGATACGCAGTATTTT. It specifies CASSQQTTTDTQYF. The chain joins TRBV3-1 (or the pseudogene TRBV3-2) to TRBJ2-3; D is ambiguous. The CDR3 runs to 14 residues. Per the germline V gene, CDR1 is LGHDT and CDR2 is YNNKEL (reference sequence). V dropped 2 bases and J dropped 2 bases, with 8 bases sitting between them.

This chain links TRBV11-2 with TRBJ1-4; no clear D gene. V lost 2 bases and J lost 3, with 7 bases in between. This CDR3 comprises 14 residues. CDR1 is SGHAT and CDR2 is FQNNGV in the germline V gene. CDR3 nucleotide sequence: TGTGCCAGCAGCTTAAGGCCGGCTAATGAAAAACTGTTTTTT. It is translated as CASSLRPANEKLFF.

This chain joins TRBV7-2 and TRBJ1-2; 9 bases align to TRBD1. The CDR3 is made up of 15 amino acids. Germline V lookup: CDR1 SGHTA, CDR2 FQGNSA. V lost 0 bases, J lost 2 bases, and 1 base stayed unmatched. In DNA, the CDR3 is TGTGCCAGCAGCTTAGCAGGACAGGGGAACTATGGCTACACCTTC. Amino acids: CASSLAGQGNYGYTF. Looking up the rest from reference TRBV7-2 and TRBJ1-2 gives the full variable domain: GAGVSQSPSNKVTEKGKDVELRCDPISGHTALYWYRQSLGQGLEFLIYFQGNSAPDKSGLPSDRFSAERTGGSVSTLTIQRTQQEDSAVYLCASSLAGQGNYGYTFGSGTRLTVV.